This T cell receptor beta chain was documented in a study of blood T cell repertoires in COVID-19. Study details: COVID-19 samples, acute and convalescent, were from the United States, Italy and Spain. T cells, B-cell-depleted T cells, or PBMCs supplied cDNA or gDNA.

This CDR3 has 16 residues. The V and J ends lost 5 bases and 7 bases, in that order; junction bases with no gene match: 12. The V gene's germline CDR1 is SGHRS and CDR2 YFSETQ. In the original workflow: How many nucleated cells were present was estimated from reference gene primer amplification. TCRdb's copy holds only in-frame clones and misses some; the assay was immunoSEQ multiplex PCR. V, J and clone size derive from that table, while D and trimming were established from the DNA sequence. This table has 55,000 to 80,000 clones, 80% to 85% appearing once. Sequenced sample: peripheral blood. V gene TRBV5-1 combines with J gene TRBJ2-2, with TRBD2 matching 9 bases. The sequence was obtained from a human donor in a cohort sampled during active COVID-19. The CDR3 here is CASRQGGGAKGGELFF. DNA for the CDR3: TGCGCCAGCAGGCAAGGCGGGGGGGCCAAAGGCGGGGAGCTGTTTTTT.